This TCR beta chain was retrieved from a study of identical twins. This clonotype was counted ten times or more. TCRdb processed the 5' RACE reads anew with MiXCR; each CDR3 protein has one entry. Here the sample spans 550,000 to 700,000 distinct CDR3 sequences, 21% being singletons. The J segment lost 9 bases and the V segment lost 8 bases, leaving 2 bases of the junction unmatched. The germline CDR1 and CDR2 sequences are ENHRY and SYGVKD. This CDR3 contains 13 residues. These data are also associated with another study on T cells expressing NK-cell markers.

Source material: PBMCs. The sequence came from a woman between 18 and 30 years old in good health. The chain couples TRBV10-3 to TRBJ2-1, with 15 positions matching TRBD2. CDR3 residues: CAIWTSGRGEQFF. CDR3 DNA sequence: TGTGCCATCTGGACTAGCGGGAGGGGTGAGCAGTTCTTC.